This is a list of T cell receptor beta chains from one sample in a study of blood T cells in healthy people across ages. TCRdb itself ran the 5' RACE reads through MiXCR, one entry per CDR3 protein. This table holds roughly 1.6 million distinct CDR3 sequences, about 31% found once. The sequenced sample consisted of blood. The receptor set was obtained from a woman in her 30s in good health. Both conserved end residues are part of each CDR3. Each record gives: clone size, D gene, V gene, J gene, CDR3 DNA, CDR3 protein. A D gene is named only where the DNA matches it firmly. Not every row has a clone size; where given, it reads once, few, many or a size class.

clone_size: many; d_call: TRBD1; v_call: TRBV2; j_call: TRBJ2-1; cdr3_nt: TGTGCCAGTGTGACAGGGGACAATGAGCAGTTCTTC; cdr3_aa: CASVTGDNEQFF
clone_size: few; d_call: NA; v_call: TRBV13; j_call: TRBJ2-5; cdr3_nt: TGTGCCAGCAGCCGGGCAGAAAGGGAGACCCAGTACTTC; cdr3_aa: CASSRAERETQYF
clone_size: NA; d_call: TRBD2; v_call: TRBV7-2; j_call: TRBJ2-5; cdr3_nt: TGTGCCAGCAGCTCCCGGACTAGCGGGAGGGCCGATGGAAAGACCCAGTACTTC; cdr3_aa: CASSSRTSGRADGKTQYF
clone_size: few; d_call: TRBD1; v_call: TRBV3-1; j_call: TRBJ1-2; cdr3_nt: TGTGCCAGCAGCCGCACACGGGACAGGATAATAGCTAACTATGGCTACACCTTC; cdr3_aa: CASSRTRDRIIANYGYTF
clone_size: NA; d_call: TRBD2; v_call: TRBV27; j_call: TRBJ2-7; cdr3_nt: TGTGCCAGCAGTTTAATAGCGGGAGGGCCTACCTACGAGCAGTACTTC; cdr3_aa: CASSLIAGGPTYEQYF
clone_size: NA; d_call: NA; v_call: TRBV20-1; j_call: TRBJ1-2; cdr3_nt: TGCAGTGCTAGGATATACCCTGGGACCTTGAAATATGGCTACACCTTC; cdr3_aa: CSARIYPGTLKYGYTF
clone_size: NA; d_call: TRBD1; v_call: TRBV9; j_call: TRBJ2-6; cdr3_nt: TGTGCCAGCAGCGGCCCACCGGGACAGGGCACCGGGGCCAACGTCCTGACTTTC; cdr3_aa: CASSGPPGQGTGANVLTF
clone_size: NA; d_call: NA; v_call: TRBV6-6; j_call: TRBJ2-4; cdr3_nt: TGTGCCAGCAGTCGTGGGGCGGGGCGCAACGTCCAGTACTTC; cdr3_aa: CASSRGAGRNVQYF
clone_size: few; d_call: TRBD2; v_call: TRBV7-2; j_call: TRBJ2-5; cdr3_nt: TGTGCCAGCAGCCAGGCCCCGGGACTAGCGGGAGCGGCGGGAGAGACCCAGTACTTC; cdr3_aa: CASSQAPGLAGAAGETQYF
clone_size: NA; d_call: NA; v_call: TRBV28; j_call: TRBJ1-6; cdr3_nt: TGTGCCAGCAGTGGCTCCACGGGTAATTCACCCCTCCACTTT; cdr3_aa: CASSGSTGNSPLHF
clone_size: few; d_call: NA; v_call: TRBV18; j_call: TRBJ2-7; cdr3_nt: TGTGCCAGCTCACAAGGACAGGGAGGGCCCTACGAGCAGTACTTC; cdr3_aa: CASSQGQGGPYEQYF
clone_size: many; d_call: NA; v_call: TRBV12-3/TRBV12-4; j_call: TRBJ1-5; cdr3_nt: TGTGCCAGCAGTCGGACAGACAATCAGCCCCAGCATTTT; cdr3_aa: CASSRTDNQPQHF
clone_size: few; d_call: NA; v_call: TRBV3-1; j_call: TRBJ2-2; cdr3_nt: TGTGCCAGCAGGCCGACAGTCGCCGGGGAGCTGTTTTTT; cdr3_aa: CASRPTVAGELFF
clone_size: NA; d_call: NA; v_call: TRBV5-1; j_call: TRBJ1-2; cdr3_nt: TGCGCCAGCAGCTTGGAAATGGTGGGAACAAGAGGCTACACCTTC; cdr3_aa: CASSLEMVGTRGYTF
clone_size: NA; d_call: NA; v_call: TRBV5-5; j_call: TRBJ2-7; cdr3_nt: TGTGCCAGCAGCTTACAGATGATACGCGACGAGCAGTACTTC; cdr3_aa: CASSLQMIRDEQYF
clone_size: few; d_call: TRBD2; v_call: TRBV7-2; j_call: TRBJ2-5; cdr3_nt: TGTGCCAGCAGTTATTTTAGCGGGAGCGGCTGGGAGACCCAGTACTTC; cdr3_aa: CASSYFSGSGWETQYF
clone_size: NA; d_call: NA; v_call: TRBV15; j_call: TRBJ2-6; cdr3_nt: TGTGCCACCAGCAGAGATTACCCAGGGATCTCCGGGGCCAACGTCCGGACTTTC; cdr3_aa: CATSRDYPGISGANVRTF
clone_size: many; d_call: TRBD2; v_call: TRBV20-1; j_call: TRBJ2-1; cdr3_nt: TGCAGTGCTCTTCCGGGACTAGCGGGAGAAGTGGGGCAGTTCTTC; cdr3_aa: CSALPGLAGEVGQFF
clone_size: few; d_call: TRBD1; v_call: TRBV29-1; j_call: TRBJ2-1; cdr3_nt: TGCATCATCACAGGGGGCCGCAATGAGCAGTTCTTC; cdr3_aa: CIITGGRNEQFF
clone_size: few; d_call: NA; v_call: TRBV18; j_call: TRBJ2-7; cdr3_nt: TGTGCCAGCTCACCAGCCGGCAGGGGAGATCGCGAGCAGTACTTC; cdr3_aa: CASSPAGRGDREQYF
clone_size: NA; d_call: NA; v_call: TRBV20-1; j_call: TRBJ2-5; cdr3_nt: TGCAGTGCCCCTTTGGGAGCGATCCAAGAGACCCAGTACTTC; cdr3_aa: CSAPLGAIQETQYF
clone_size: few; d_call: TRBD2; v_call: TRBV12-3/TRBV12-4; j_call: TRBJ2-1; cdr3_nt: TGTGCCAGCAGGCAAGCGGCCCTAGCGGGACTAAATGAGCAGTTCTTC; cdr3_aa: CASRQAALAGLNEQFF
clone_size: NA; d_call: TRBD1; v_call: TRBV7-9; j_call: TRBJ2-3; cdr3_nt: TGTGCCAGCAGTCGTGGGGACAGGTTTTTAACAGATACGCAGTATTTT; cdr3_aa: CASSRGDRFLTDTQYF
clone_size: NA; d_call: NA; v_call: TRBV29-1; j_call: TRBJ1-1; cdr3_nt: TGCAGCGTTGATGGGCAGGGGCATTACATGAACACTGAAGCTTTCTTT; cdr3_aa: CSVDGQGHYMNTEAFF
clone_size: NA; d_call: TRBD1; v_call: TRBV7-7; j_call: TRBJ2-2; cdr3_nt: TGTGCCAGCAGCTCAGACAGGGGGGACACCGGGGAGCGGTTTTTT; cdr3_aa: CASSSDRGDTGERFF
clone_size: NA; d_call: TRBD2; v_call: TRBV20-1; j_call: TRBJ2-1; cdr3_nt: TGCAGTGCTAATCTAGCGGGAGTCGTCCCTGAGCAGTTCTTC; cdr3_aa: CSANLAGVVPEQFF
clone_size: few; d_call: NA; v_call: TRBV3-1; j_call: TRBJ2-7; cdr3_nt: TGTGCCAGCACCTCAAAAGGGGGGGGGACTAAAGCTCGGGAGCAGTACTTC; cdr3_aa: CASTSKGGGTKAREQYF
clone_size: NA; d_call: NA; v_call: TRBV7-9; j_call: TRBJ1-1; cdr3_nt: TGTGCCAGCAGCTTAAATCGGGCTGAAGCTTTCTTT; cdr3_aa: CASSLNRAEAFF
clone_size: NA; d_call: NA; v_call: TRBV30; j_call: TRBJ1-1; cdr3_nt: TGTGCCTGGAGTGAAGGGGGAATGAACACTGAAGCTTTCTTT; cdr3_aa: CAWSEGGMNTEAFF
clone_size: NA; d_call: TRBD1; v_call: TRBV24-1; j_call: TRBJ2-1; cdr3_nt: TGTGCCACCAGTGATCAACAGGGGTACGGGGATGAGCAGTTCTTC; cdr3_aa: CATSDQQGYGDEQFF
clone_size: NA; d_call: NA; v_call: TRBV28; j_call: TRBJ2-1; cdr3_nt: TGTGCCAGCAGCCAAGACGAGGGGGGGGATGAGCAGTTCTTC; cdr3_aa: CASSQDEGGDEQFF
clone_size: few; d_call: NA; v_call: TRBV20-1; j_call: TRBJ2-1; cdr3_nt: TGCAGTGCTAGTTACCTTGGGGATGAGCAGTTCTTC; cdr3_aa: CSASYLGDEQFF